In its sample, the clone carrying this T cell receptor beta chain was seen many times. TCRdb fed the RT-PCR reads into MiXCR, producing one record per CDR3 protein. The data show more than 600,000 distinct CDR3 sequences, 14% seen once. From germline, CDR1 is SGHVS and CDR2 FNYEAQ. This CDR3 region has 15 residues. V lost 0 bases to trimming and J lost 1 base, with 10 bases between them. Sequencing was done on a sample of memory CD4+ T cells from blood. The chain uses TRBV7-6 and TRBJ2-7; either TRBD1 or TRBD2 may fit D (5 bases each). The source of this sequence is a female donor in good health, serving as a healthy control. The CDR3, as DNA: TGTGCCAGCAGCTTAGCGGTGGGACGATCCTACGAGCAGTACTTC. It codes for CASSLAVGRSYEQYF.